Listed below are T cell receptor beta chains from one sample, sequenced in a study of regulatory T cells in long-lasting Graves disease. TCRdb reprocessed the multiplex PCR reads with MiXCR, giving one entry per CDR3 protein. Of under 250,000 distinct CDR3 sequences listed, about 19% were seen once; the top ten hold around 14%. The material sequenced was peripheral blood mononuclear cells (PBMCs), taken at new diagnosis, from a patient treated with antithyroid drugs. All receptors derive from a female donor with Graves disease. Each CDR3 is given without its conserved first and last residue. The order of the fields is J gene, V gene, CDR3 length, CDR3 protein.

j_call: TRBJ1-1
v_call: TRBV7-9
cdr3_length: 12
cdr3_aa: ASSLAGARLEAF

j_call: TRBJ2-3
v_call: TRBV20-1
cdr3_length: 16
cdr3_aa: SARLIMGQSISTDTQY

j_call: TRBJ1-4
v_call: TRBV7-9
cdr3_length: 10
cdr3_aa: ASGQGFEKLF

j_call: TRBJ2-1
v_call: TRBV5-4
cdr3_length: 13
cdr3_aa: ASSFVAGDYNEQF

j_call: TRBJ1-3
v_call: TRBV12-3/TRBV12-4
cdr3_length: 13
cdr3_aa: ASSPHTSSGNTIY

j_call: TRBJ2-3
v_call: TRBV9
cdr3_length: 16
cdr3_aa: ASRAGLYLEGPTDTQY

j_call: TRBJ1-2
v_call: TRBV4-1
cdr3_length: 14
cdr3_aa: ASSQDEAGWNYGYT

j_call: TRBJ2-1
v_call: TRBV7-9
cdr3_length: 9
cdr3_aa: ATGLAKGQF

j_call: TRBJ2-7
v_call: TRBV7-6
cdr3_length: 13
cdr3_aa: ASTKMTGGTGEQY

j_call: TRBJ2-7
v_call: TRBV7-2
cdr3_length: 13
cdr3_aa: ASSLMGGNSYEQY

j_call: TRBJ2-3
v_call: TRBV7-9
cdr3_length: 15
cdr3_aa: ASSLLAGGPGRDTQY

j_call: TRBJ1-1
v_call: TRBV7-8
cdr3_length: 13
cdr3_aa: ASSLARLMNTEAF

j_call: TRBJ2-3
v_call: TRBV11-2
cdr3_length: 13
cdr3_aa: ASSLDLSYTDTQY

j_call: TRBJ2-5
v_call: TRBV12-3/TRBV12-4
cdr3_length: 12
cdr3_aa: ASSQYRGQETQY